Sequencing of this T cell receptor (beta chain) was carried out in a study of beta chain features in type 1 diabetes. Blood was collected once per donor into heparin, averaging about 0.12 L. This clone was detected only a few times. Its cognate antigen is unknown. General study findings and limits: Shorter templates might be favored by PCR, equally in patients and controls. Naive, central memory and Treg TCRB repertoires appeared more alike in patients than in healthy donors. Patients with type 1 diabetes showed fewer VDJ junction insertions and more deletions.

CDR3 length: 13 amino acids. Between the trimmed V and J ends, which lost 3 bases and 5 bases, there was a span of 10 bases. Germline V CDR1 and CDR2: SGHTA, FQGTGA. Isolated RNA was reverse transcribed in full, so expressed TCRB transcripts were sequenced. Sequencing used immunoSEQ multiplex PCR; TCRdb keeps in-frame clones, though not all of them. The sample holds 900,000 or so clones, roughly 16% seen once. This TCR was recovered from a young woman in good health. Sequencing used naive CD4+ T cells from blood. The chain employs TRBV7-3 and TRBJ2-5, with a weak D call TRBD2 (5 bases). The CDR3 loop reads CASSFNRGETQYF. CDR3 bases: TGTGCCAGCAGCTTTAATAGAGGGGAGACCCAGTACTTC.